A single sample gave rise to the 23 T cell receptor beta chains below, sequenced in a study of CD8+ T cells in alopecia areata. Extraction and reverse transcription of RNA yielded cDNA as the sequencing template. This table comes from immunoSEQ multiplex PCR, and its TCRdb copy is limited to in-frame clones, with some not included. In the table there are roughly 250,000 clones, 67% of which are singletons. The sample was CD4+ T cells sorted from blood, taken at week 0. Every receptor here comes from a human donor with alopecia areata.

This rearrangement joins TRBV6-5 to TRBJ2-6; D uncertain. The germline V gene has CDR1 MNHEY and CDR2 SVGAGI. CDR3 size: 16 residues. V was pared by 4 bases and J by 0 bases, with 10 bases between. DNA of the CDR3: TGTGCCAGCAGTTCGCCGCCCGGCTCTGGGGCCAACGTCCTGACTTTC. It encodes CASSSPPGSGANVLTF.

The rearrangement links TRBV30 to TRBJ1-2; the D gene is possibly TRBD1 (5 bases). Germline lookup yields CDR1 GTSNPN and CDR2 SVGIG (reference sequence). The ends were cut back, 7 bases at V and 6 bases at J, with 15 bases in the middle. The CDR3 extends over 12 amino acids. This CDR3 is CAFAGGSNGYTF. CDR3 nucleotide sequence: TGTGCCTTTGCGGGGGGGAGCAATGGCTACACCTTC.

The chain uses TRBV29-1 and TRBJ2-5; D is unresolved. CDR1 and CDR2 (germline): SQVTM, ANQGSEA. CDR3 length equals 12 residues. Trimming took off 6 bases at V and 4 bases at J, with 12 bases between the two ends. The CDR3 DNA sequence: TGCAGCGTCGATCGGGCCTCAGAGACCCAGTACTTC. It codes for CSVDRASETQYF.

This clone was seen only a few times. This chain connects TRBV29-1 to TRBJ2-5; 9 bases are shared with TRBD1. Germline V gene sequence: CDR1 SQVTM, CDR2 ANQGSEA. The CDR3 has 13 residues. V was pared by 4 bases and J by 2 bases, with 2 bases of the junction left unmatched. The CDR3 is CSVVTGGQETQYF. Written as DNA, the CDR3 is TGCAGCGTTGTGACAGGGGGTCAAGAGACCCAGTACTTC. Full variable domain (rest looked up from reference TRBV29-1 and TRBJ2-5): SAVISQKPSRDICQRGTSLTIQCQVDSQVTMMFWYRQQPGQSLTLIATANQGSEATYESGFVIDKFPISRPNLTFSTLTVSNMSPEDSSIYLCSVVTGGQETQYFGPGTRLLVL.

The chain is built from TRBV10-3 and TRBJ2-3; TRBD2 matches at 9 bases. Germline V gene lookup returns CDR1 ENHRY and CDR2 SYGVKD. The V and J ends lost 0 bases and 2 bases, in that order; junction bases with no gene match: 3. CDR3 size: 16 residues. DNA of the CDR3: TGTGCCATCAGTGAGTCGTCTAGCGGGGACACAGATACGCAGTATTTT. Translating gives CAISESSSGDTDTQYF.

The chain uses TRBV7-6 and TRBJ2-7; 9 bases match TRBD2. CDR1 SGHVS and CDR2 FNYEAQ come from the germline V gene. This CDR3 region has 14 residues. V shed 5 bases and J 6 bases; nucleotides not matched to a gene: 8. Written as DNA, the CDR3 is TGTGCCAGCAGCCGGGCTAGCGGGGACTTCGAGCAGTACTTC. Translation: CASSRASGDFEQYF.

This clone has a handful of counts. J is TRBJ1-2 and V is TRBV29-1, with D unclear. In germline, CDR1 is SQVTM, CDR2 ANQGSEA. CDR3 length equals 12 residues. V gave up 4 bases and J gave up 0 bases, with 6 bases separating them. The CDR3 region is CSVASANYGYTF. The CDR3 nucleotides read TGCAGCGTTGCATCCGCTAACTATGGCTACACCTTC.

The chain employs TRBV5-6 and TRBJ2-3; 7 nucleotides align to TRBD1. The germline gives CDR1 SGHDT, CDR2 YYEEEE. V lost 5 bases and J lost 0; bases outside the gene matches: 3. This CDR3 contains 14 residues. In DNA form, the CDR3 reads TGTGCCAGCAGATCACAGGGGAGCACAGATACGCAGTATTTT. It translates to CASRSQGSTDTQYF. Full variable domain (rest looked up from reference TRBV5-6 and TRBJ2-3): DAGVTQSPTHLIKTRGQQVTLRCSPKSGHDTVSWYQQALGQGPQFIFQYYEEEERQRGNFPDRFSGHQFPNYSSELNVNALLLGDSALYLCASRSQGSTDTQYFGPGTRLTVL.

This clone was observed once. The V call is TRBV18, the J call TRBJ2-5; 7 nucleotides line up with TRBD2. The CDR3 has 15 amino acids. J was trimmed by 1 base and V by 2 bases; bases with no gene match: 4. Per germline, CDR1 KGHSH and CDR2 LQKENI. The CDR3 DNA reads TGTGCCAGCTCACCAGGGCCGGGGGGCCAAGAGACCCAGTACTTC. The encoded protein is CASSPGPGGQETQYF.

The CDR3 DNA reads as TGTGCCAGCAGCGTAACGGGGACCCAGATGACGCAGTATTTT. This codes for CASSVTGTQMTQYF. The chain recombines TRBV9 with TRBJ2-3, with D perhaps matching TRBD1 or TRBD2 (5 bases each). Germline CDR1 is SGDLS and CDR2 is YYNGEE. Between the trimmed V and J ends, which lost 1 base and 9 bases, there was a span of 15 bases. CDR3 size: 14 residues.

The gene calls are TRBV9 and TRBJ1-1; D remains unclear. The CDR3 loop spans 14 amino acids. Trimming removed 4 bases from V and 1 base from J, with 11 bases in between. Germline CDR1 and CDR2: SGDLS and YYNGEE. The CDR3 loop reads CASSPVRQNTEAFF. CDR3 in DNA: TGTGCCAGCAGCCCGGTCCGTCAGAACACTGAAGCTTTCTTT. The variable domain in full, completed from reference TRBV9 and TRBJ1-1, reads DSGVTQTPKHLITATGQRVTLRCSPRSGDLSVYWYQQSLDQGLQFLIQYYNGEERAKGNILERFSAQQFPDLHSELNLSSLELGDSALYFCASSPVRQNTEAFFGQGTRLTVV.

V usage is TRBV7-2 and J usage is TRBJ2-6, with D unresolved. The CDR3 contains 17 residues. The V and J ends lost 5 bases and 0 bases respectively, with 14 bases between them. Germline values: CDR1 SGHTA, CDR2 FQGNSA. The CDR3 is CASSHLLLNSGANVLTF. Here the CDR3 DNA reads TGTGCCAGCAGCCATCTGTTACTTAACTCTGGGGCCAACGTCCTGACTTTC.

This clone showed up just once. The chain uses TRBV6-5 and TRBJ2-3, with no clear D. There are 13 residues in the CDR3. Trimming removed 6 bases from V and 2 bases from J, with 9 bases in between. Germline CDR1 reads MNHEY; CDR2 reads SVGAGI. This CDR3 is CASRDPDTDTQYF. CDR3 nucleotide sequence: TGTGCCAGCAGGGACCCGGACACAGATACGCAGTATTTT.

This chain connects TRBV7-2 to TRBJ2-3; D is possibly TRBD1 (6 bases). CDR1 is SGHTA, CDR2 FQGNSA, per germline. This CDR3 has 13 residues. V lost 5 bases and J 14 bases, leaving 20 bases between the germline ends. The CDR3 bases are TGTGCCAGCAGCCCCGATTCAGGACAGAGGTGGTATTTT. It specifies CASSPDSGQRWYF.

This clone was picked up a small number of times. The J gene is TRBJ2-5, the V gene TRBV29-1; 8 positions agree with TRBD2. This CDR3 comprises 12 residues. Germline CDR1 reads SQVTM; CDR2 reads ANQGSEA. Losses at the gene ends were 7 bases for V and 2 bases for J; bases not matched to a gene: 3. The CDR3 sequence: CSAGREQETQYF. DNA of the CDR3: TGCAGCGCCGGGAGGGAGCAAGAGACCCAGTACTTC.

The chain has TRBV4-1 and TRBJ2-3, with 7 nucleotides matching TRBD1. Germline loops: CDR1 MGHRA, CDR2 YSYEKL. The CDR3 loop spans 14 amino acids. Unmatched junction bases numbered 7, after V lost 4 bases and J lost 6 bases. The CDR3 is CASSPDREEDTQYF. The CDR3 nucleotides are TGCGCCAGCAGCCCAGACAGGGAAGAGGATACGCAGTATTTT.

The chain combines TRBV5-6 with TRBJ2-5; D tentatively fits TRBD1 or TRBD2 (6 bases each). CDR3 length: 15 residues. The V and J ends lost 4 bases and 1 base respectively, with 14 bases between them. Per the germline V gene, CDR1 is SGHDT and CDR2 is YYEEEE. The CDR3 DNA follows: TGTGCCAGCAGCAGGGGGGTAGCCGGCCAAGAGACCCAGTACTTC. Translation: CASSRGVAGQETQYF.

The chain carries TRBV29-1 and TRBJ1-3, with D perhaps TRBD1 (6 bases). Deletions cut 3 bases from V and 0 bases from J, with 15 bases between. Per germline, CDR1 SQVTM and CDR2 ANQGSEA. The CDR3 consists of 16 residues. The CDR3 sequence is CSVEAMDRLSGNTIYF. The DNA of the CDR3 is TGCAGCGTTGAGGCAATGGACAGACTCTCTGGAAACACCATATATTTT.

The chain links TRBV15 to TRBJ2-2, with 13 positions matching TRBD2. Germline lookup yields CDR1 LNHNV and CDR2 YYDKDF (reference sequence). The trim removed 5 bases at V and 2 bases at J, leaving 5 bases unmatched. The CDR3 is 17 amino acids. This chain's CDR3 is CATSGRLAGGNTGELFF. The CDR3 region has the DNA TGTGCCACCAGCGGACGACTAGCGGGGGGAAACACCGGGGAGCTGTTTTTT.

The gene calls are TRBV5-4 and TRBJ2-7, with 9 bases lining up with TRBD1. The V segment lost 0 bases and the J segment 1 base; nucleotides outside the gene matches: 2. CDR3 length: 15 amino acids. The germline CDR1 and CDR2 sequences are SGHNT and YYREEE (reference sequence). CDR3 sequence (DNA): TGTGCCAGCAGCTTGGGACAGGGGGTTTCCTACGAGCAGTACTTC. This encodes CASSLGQGVSYEQYF.

The rearrangement links TRBV6-5 to TRBJ2-7, with D possibly called TRBD1 or TRBD2 (7 bases each). Per the germline V gene, CDR1 is MNHEY and CDR2 is SVGAGI. The CDR3 loop spans 16 amino acids. V was pared by 0 bases and J by 5 bases, with 17 bases between. The CDR3 sequence: CASSYSKGGGEHEQYF. The CDR3 nucleotides are TGTGCCAGCAGTTACTCGAAGGGAGGGGGCGAGCACGAGCAGTACTTC.

The chain links TRBV29-1 to TRBJ2-3; D remains unclear. V lost 7 bases and J lost 1, with 12 bases in between. The CDR3 contains 13 residues. The germline V gene has CDR1 SQVTM and CDR2 ANQGSEA. As DNA, the CDR3 is TGCAGCGCTCCTCGGAGCCGCACAGATACGCAGTATTTT. Protein product: CSAPRSRTDTQYF.

On this clone itself: The identical CDR3 is also encoded by other nucleotide sequences in the sample. V and J are TRBV5-1 and TRBJ2-6, with D hard to call. Germline CDR1 SGHRS, CDR2 YFSETQ. Trimming shortened V by 5 bases and J by 0 bases, and 3 bases separated the two germline ends. There are 13 residues in the CDR3. The CDR3 coding sequence is TGCGCCAGCAGGAACTCTGGGGCCAACGTCCTGACTTTC. This gives the protein CASRNSGANVLTF.